One sample yielded the 23 T cell receptor beta chains listed below, sequenced in a study of CD8 T cells in ankylosing spondylitis. TCRdb passed the 5' RACE reads through MiXCR, listing each CDR3 protein once. The sample lists 250,000 to 400,000 distinct CDR3 sequences, roughly 12% occurring once. Sequencing was performed on blood, either unsorted or a sorted T cell fraction (not recorded which). The receptors here all came from a female donor with ankylosing spondylitis or in good health (not recorded which).

The chain joins TRBV18 to TRBJ2-5, with D possibly being TRBD1 (6 bases). Germline CDR1 and CDR2: KGHSH and LQKENI. V lost 3 bases and J lost 5, with 16 bases in between. This CDR3 comprises 15 residues. CDR3 amino acids: CASSPYRDLRETQYF. The CDR3 DNA reads TGTGCCAGCTCACCGTACAGGGATTTGAGGGAGACCCAGTACTTC.

This clonotype was found many times. The rearrangement links TRBV20-1 to TRBJ2-7, with D possibly being TRBD1 or TRBD2 (5 bases each). V lost 6 bases and J 2 bases, leaving 14 bases between the germline ends. Germline loops: CDR1 DFQATT, CDR2 SNEGSKA (reference sequence). CDR3 length: 13 amino acids. CDR3 region: CSAKTGRAYEQYF. CDR3 coding DNA: TGCAGTGCAAAGACGGGACGGGCCTACGAGCAGTACTTC.

Here the CDR3 reads CASSTGQGEKLFF. The CDR3, as DNA: TGCGCCAGCAGTACGGGACAGGGCGAAAAACTGTTTTTT. The chain employs TRBV5-1 and TRBJ1-4; 9 nucleotides agree with TRBD1. The CDR3 has 13 residues. In germline, CDR1 is SGHRS, CDR2 YFSETQ. V shed 5 bases, J shed 8 bases, and the junction held 4 bases outside the gene matches. Variable domain in full (rest from reference TRBV5-1 and TRBJ1-4): KAGVTQTPRYLIKTRGQQVTLSCSPISGHRSVSWYQQTPGQGLQFLFEYFSETQRNKGNFPGRFSGRQFSNSRSEMNVSTLELGDSALYLCASSTGQGEKLFFGSGTQLSVL.

In this sample, this clonotype turned up a few times. The chain uses TRBV7-8 and TRBJ1-2; D perhaps matches TRBD1 (6 bases). Germline CDR1 reads SGHVS; CDR2 reads FQNEAQ. The CDR3 covers 15 residues. V was clipped by 4 bases and J by 6 bases, with 18 bases between them. In nucleotides, the CDR3 is TGTGCCAGCAGCTCCCGACGGGGGCCGACGGATGGCTACACCTTC. It is translated as CASSSRRGPTDGYTF.

This clonotype was detected many times. This sequence joins TRBV5-1 and TRBJ2-3; D may be TRBD2 (7 bases). V lost 4 bases and J 0 bases, leaving 12 bases between the germline ends. Germline assignment: CDR1 SGHRS and CDR2 YFSETQ. The CDR3 length is 15 residues. The CDR3 here is CASSDAGASTDTQYF. Written as DNA, the CDR3 is TGCGCCAGCAGCGACGCGGGGGCTAGCACAGATACGCAGTATTTT.

This clonotype was picked up a small number of times. The CDR3 DNA is TGCAGCGTTGGGCTACTAGCGGGAGGGCGGAATGAGCAGTTCTTC. Protein product: CSVGLLAGGRNEQFF. This chain connects TRBV29-1 to TRBJ2-1; 13 positions agree with TRBD2. The germline V gene encodes CDR1 SQVTM and CDR2 ANQGSEA. The CDR3 runs to 15 residues. Trimming cost V 4 bases and J 7 bases; bases outside gene matches: 7.

This clonotype was picked up many times. The rearrangement links TRBV20-1 to TRBJ2-7, with 9 bases identical to TRBD2. Germline V gene data show CDR1 as DFQATT and CDR2 as SNEGSKA (reference sequence). V lost 5 bases to trimming and J lost 2 bases; unmatched junction nucleotides: 4. The CDR3 runs to 13 residues. The CDR3 DNA reads TGCAGTGCTGGGCGGGAGGGCCCCTACGAGCAGTACTTC. This encodes CSAGREGPYEQYF.

This clonotype was counted at least ten times. The V call is TRBV20-1, the J call TRBJ1-2, with D possibly TRBD1 on 6 matching bases. This CDR3 is 12 amino acids long. CDR1 DFQATT and CDR2 SNEGSKA come from the germline V gene (reference sequence). The ends were cut back, 5 bases at V and 9 bases at J, with 16 bases in the middle. This chain's CDR3 is CSAPKGGGSYTF. The CDR3 bases are TGCAGTGCTCCCAAAGGGGGGGGAAGCTACACCTTC.

This clonotype showed up many times. V and J are TRBV20-1 and TRBJ2-5, with a tentative D call TRBD2 (5 bases). The germline gives CDR1 DFQATT, CDR2 SNEGSKA (reference sequence). Trimming shortened V by 0 bases and J by 1 base, and 15 bases separated the two germline ends. This CDR3 spans 16 amino acids. Written as DNA, the CDR3 is TGCAGTGCTAGAGACCCGGGTCGAGGGATCCAAGAGACCCAGTACTTC. This encodes CSARDPGRGIQETQYF.

The sample holds many counts of this clonotype. J is TRBJ1-2 and V is TRBV20-1; maybe TRBD1 (5 bases). CDR1 and CDR2 (germline): DFQATT, SNEGSKA (reference sequence). CDR3 length: 12 residues. Trimming shortened V by 4 bases and J by 8 bases, and 14 bases separated the two germline ends. CDR3 loop: CSAIPGLHGYTF. The CDR3 region has the DNA TGCAGTGCTATTCCGGGGCTACACGGCTACACCTTC.

This chain connects TRBV5-1 to TRBJ2-1, with 11 bases that match TRBD1. The CDR3 runs 16 residues. Losses at the gene ends were 2 bases for V and 9 bases for J; bases not matched to a gene: 10. Germline V gene data show CDR1 as SGHRS and CDR2 as YFSETQ. CDR3 in amino acids: CASSLGQGAQSIEQFF. The CDR3 nucleotides read TGCGCCAGCAGCTTAGGACAGGGGGCGCAAAGTATTGAGCAGTTCTTC.

The V and J genes are TRBV12-3 or TRBV12-4 and TRBJ1-5; 8 positions agree with TRBD1. The CDR3 extends over 17 amino acids. V shed 6 bases and J 4 bases; nucleotides not matched to a gene: 14. The CDR3, as DNA: TGTGCCAGCAGGTTTGGACAGGGCCTTACAGGGAATCAGCCCCAGCATTTT. It specifies CASRFGQGLTGNQPQHF.

Many counts were recorded for this clonotype. This sequence joins TRBV6-1 and TRBJ1-1; 9 bases are a match to TRBD1. The CDR3 contains 15 residues. V lost 5 bases to trimming and J lost 6 bases; unmatched junction nucleotides: 10. Germline V gene data show CDR1 as MNHNS and CDR2 as SASEGT. The CDR3 loop reads CASSLIGQGKAEAFF. Here the CDR3 DNA reads TGTGCCAGCAGTCTCATTGGACAGGGGAAGGCTGAAGCTTTCTTT.

The rearrangement uses TRBV19 and TRBJ2-3; D gene ambiguous. V dropped 5 bases and J dropped 0 bases, with 18 bases sitting between them. Germline V gives CDR1 LNHDA, CDR2 SQIVND (reference sequence). The length of the CDR3 is 17 residues. CDR3: CASSGIESGASTDTQYF. As DNA, the CDR3 is TGTGCCAGTAGTGGAATTGAGTCGGGCGCGAGCACAGATACGCAGTATTTT.

With regard to this clonotype: A much larger clone differs by one base, so this may be a read error. DNA for the CDR3: TGCGCCAGCAGCTTGGGACGCATGAACACTGAAGCTCTCTTT. Translating it yields CASSLGRMNTEALF. The chain recombines TRBV5-1 with TRBJ1-1; D unclear. The V gene's germline CDR1 is SGHRS and CDR2 YFSETQ. The CDR3 spans 14 residues.

This clonotype was found many times. The chain carries TRBV20-1 and TRBJ2-1, with 9 bases that match TRBD2. The junction had 18 bases not matched to a gene; V was cut back by 6 bases and J by 15 bases. In germline, CDR1 is DFQATT, CDR2 SNEGSKA (reference sequence). This CDR3 is built from 14 residues. The CDR3 bases are TGCAGTGCGCCTAAGGGGGATAGCGGGAGTCATCGGTTCTTC. Amino acid sequence: CSAPKGDSGSHRFF.

The rearrangement links TRBV5-6 to TRBJ1-1; D call uncertain. The CDR3 has 13 amino acids. The ends were cut back, 4 bases at V and 0 bases at J, with 7 bases in the middle. The germline V gene has CDR1 SGHDT and CDR2 YYEEEE. The CDR3 DNA sequence: TGTGCCAGCAGCATGACGGTGAACACTGAAGCTTTCTTT. Translation gives CASSMTVNTEAFF.

This chain connects TRBV7-9 to TRBJ1-6; possibly TRBD1 for D (5 bases). Trimming left V 5 bases short and J 8 bases short, with 13 bases between. The CDR3 runs to 14 residues. Germline V lookup: CDR1 SEHNR, CDR2 FQNEAQ (reference sequence). The CDR3 DNA follows: TGTGCCAGCAGCCCACTAGGGGCCTATTCACCCCTCCACTTT. Its protein is CASSPLGAYSPLHF.

Details on this clonotype: A junction boundary mismatches the germline segment, possibly from a read error. The V and J genes are TRBV20-1 and TRBJ1-5; 10 bases align to TRBD1. The CDR3 spans 16 residues. Germline assignment: CDR1 DFQATT and CDR2 SNEGSKA (reference sequence). CDR3 nucleotide sequence: TGCTGTGCCGCCGCCATCGGACAGGGGGTCAGTCAGCCCCAGCATTTT. Translation gives CCAAAIGQGVSQPQHF.

Many counts were recorded for this clonotype. This sequence joins TRBV28 and TRBJ2-2, with D possibly TRBD2 on 5 matching bases. Trimming shortened V by 6 bases and J by 1 base, and 12 bases separated the two germline ends. CDR1 and CDR2 (germline): MDHEN, SYDVKM. This CDR3 has 15 amino acids. The CDR3 sequence: CASRNTGLNTGELFF. The CDR3 DNA is TGTGCCAGCAGAAACACCGGACTGAACACCGGGGAGCTGTTTTTT.

The chain carries TRBV28 and TRBJ1-3, with D possibly matching TRBD1 (5 bases). Germline assignment: CDR1 MDHEN and CDR2 SYDVKM. V was clipped by 7 bases and J by 2 bases, with 12 bases between them. This CDR3 is built from 14 residues. CDR3 coding DNA: TGTGCCAGCATCGGTAGGGGCGCTGGAAACACCATATATTTT. Its translation is CASIGRGAGNTIYF.

This clonotype was found many times. CDR3 nucleotides: TGCAGTGCTAGCGACGGGACTAGTCTTGCCGAGCAGTACTTC. The encoded protein is CSASDGTSLAEQYF. The rearrangement links TRBV20-1 to TRBJ2-7; 8 bases map to TRBD2. Germline V lookup: CDR1 DFQATT, CDR2 SNEGSKA (reference sequence). V lost 3 bases and J lost 6; bases outside the gene matches: 10. CDR3 length equals 14 residues.

This clonotype was observed at least ten times. The CDR3 protein is CASSLSRLETQYF. Here the CDR3 DNA reads TGTGCCAGCAGTTTATCCCGCTTGGAGACCCAGTACTTC. This chain joins TRBV27 and TRBJ2-5; no definite D call. Germline CDR1 is MNHEY and CDR2 is SMNVEV (reference sequence). The CDR3 has 13 amino acids. V shed 0 bases and J shed 5 bases, with 7 bases lying between them.